The 22 T cell receptor beta chains below were found in one sample sequenced in a study of response to subunit inactivated influenza vaccine. Each CDR3 protein is one row after TCRdb ran MiXCR on the RT-PCR reads. There are 700,000 to 900,000 distinct CDR3 sequences in the sample; 21% occur only once, and about 10% lies in the top ten. Sequencing was performed on PBMCs from blood, taken approximately 5 days after vaccination. Receptor source: a man aged 50-60 years who received an inactivated influenza vaccine.

This clonotype was observed a handful of times. The chain carries TRBV6-4 and TRBJ2-1, with 10 bases aligning to TRBD2. V lost 5 bases, J lost 9 bases, and 7 bases stayed unmatched. This CDR3 region has 14 residues. The germline V gene encodes CDR1 MRHNA and CDR2 SNTAGT. CDR3 sequence: CASSLAGVSSEQFF. Written as DNA, the CDR3 is TGTGCCAGCAGTCTAGCGGGAGTCTCCAGTGAGCAGTTCTTC.

This clonotype was seen at least ten times. The chain is built from TRBV6-2 or TRBV6-3 and TRBJ2-2; unclear D gene. The V end was cut by 4 bases, the J end by 4 bases, with 4 bases between. The CDR3 runs 12 residues. From germline, CDR1 is MNHEY and CDR2 SVGEGT. CDR3 sequence (DNA): TGTGCCAGCAGTTTTCTCACCGGGGAGCTGTTTTTT. Its translation is CASSFLTGELFF.

The chain is built from TRBV6-2 or TRBV6-3 and TRBJ2-7, with a tentative D call TRBD1 (5 bases). The germline CDR1 and CDR2 sequences are MNHEY and SVGEGT. The CDR3 consists of 16 residues. The V end was cut by 0 bases, the J end by 0 bases, with 12 bases between. CDR3 residues: CASSYSPHQGSYEQYF. CDR3 coding DNA: TGTGCCAGCAGTTACTCCCCCCACCAGGGCTCCTACGAGCAGTACTTC.

This clonotype was detected only a few times. The V call is TRBV28, the J call TRBJ2-1; the D is unclear. The CDR3 covers 13 residues. Germline CDR1 reads MDHEN; CDR2 reads SYDVKM. The V end lost 0 bases, the J end lost 9 bases, and 9 bases lay between the germline ends. The CDR3, as DNA: TGTGCCAGCAGTTTATGGGGGTCTGGTGAGCAGTTCTTC. This sequence encodes CASSLWGSGEQFF. The full variable domain, in which reference TRBV28 and TRBJ2-1 provide the parts outside the CDR3, is DVKVTQSSRYLVKRTGEKVFLECVQDMDHENMFWYRQDPGLGLRLIYFSYDVKMKEKGDIPEGYSVSREKKERFSLILESASTNQTSMYLCASSLWGSGEQFFGPGTRLTVL.

The V call is TRBV6-2 or TRBV6-3, the J call TRBJ2-1, with 7 bases aligning to TRBD2. This CDR3 has 15 amino acids. After removal of 2 bases from V and 3 bases from J, the junction contained 4 bases not matched to a gene. The germline CDR1 and CDR2 sequences are MNHEY and SVGEGT. This CDR3 reads CASSYNGRNYNEQFF. CDR3 nucleotide sequence: TGTGCCAGCAGTTACAACGGGAGGAACTACAATGAGCAGTTCTTC.

The chain recombines TRBV10-3 with TRBJ2-5, with D perhaps TRBD1 or TRBD2 (5 bases each). This CDR3 is built from 14 residues. The germline gives CDR1 ENHRY, CDR2 SYGVKD. V gave up 7 bases and J gave up 4 bases, with 16 bases separating them. In DNA, the CDR3 is TGTGCCATCAAAGGGAGAGGGACGGGAGAGACCCAGTACTTC. It is translated as CAIKGRGTGETQYF.

The chain is built from TRBV25-1 and TRBJ2-1; 14 bases map to TRBD2. Losses at the gene ends were 3 bases for V and 7 bases for J; bases not matched to a gene: 8. The length of the CDR3 is 17 residues. Germline V gene lookup returns CDR1 MGHDK and CDR2 SYGVNS. The chain's CDR3 is CASSELGTSGSRNEQFF. The CDR3 DNA is TGTGCCAGCAGTGAGCTCGGGACTAGCGGGAGTAGGAATGAGCAGTTCTTC.

The rearrangement uses TRBV10-3 and TRBJ2-7, with TRBD1 as a possible D gene (6 bases). The CDR3 extends over 15 amino acids. Germline V lookup: CDR1 ENHRY, CDR2 SYGVKD. V lost 4 bases and J lost 7, with 20 bases in between. CDR3 in amino acids: CAISGETGVLMEQYF. Here the CDR3 DNA reads TGTGCCATCAGTGGGGAGACAGGTGTTTTAATGGAGCAGTACTTC.

V gene TRBV5-1 combines with J gene TRBJ2-7; D remains unclear. Between the trimmed V and J ends, which lost 0 bases and 0 bases, there was a span of 10 bases. The CDR3 is made up of 15 amino acids. Germline CDR1 is SGHRS and CDR2 is YFSETQ. CDR3: CASSLGGIVSYEQYF. CDR3 in DNA: TGCGCCAGCAGCTTGGGCGGCATTGTCTCCTACGAGCAGTACTTC.

This clonotype has a handful of counts. The rearrangement links TRBV14 to TRBJ2-1, with a possible D match to TRBD2 (6 bases). Trimming took 5 bases from V and 9 from J, leaving 23 bases between them. Germline V gene sequence: CDR1 SGHDN, CDR2 FVKESK. CDR3 length: 16 amino acids. The CDR3 sequence is CASSSRLEYFGGEQFF. The CDR3 DNA reads as TGTGCCAGCAGCTCACGACTAGAGTACTTTGGAGGTGAGCAGTTCTTC. Full variable domain (outside the CDR3, taken from reference TRBV14 and TRBJ2-1): EAGVTQFPSHSVIEKGQTVTLRCDPISGHDNLYWYRRVMGKEIKFLLHFVKESKQDESGMPNNRFLAERTGGTYSTLKVQPAELEDSGVYFCASSSRLEYFGGEQFFGPGTRLTVL.

The V call is TRBV2, the J call TRBJ1-2; no clear D. The CDR3 runs to 14 residues. Trimming left V 1 base short and J 4 bases short, with 10 bases between. In germline, CDR1 is SNHLY, CDR2 FYNNEI. This chain's CDR3 is CASSEEWQLYGYTF. For the CDR3, the DNA is TGTGCCAGCAGTGAAGAGTGGCAGCTCTATGGCTACACCTTC.

The V gene is TRBV3-1, the J gene TRBJ2-1, with 11 bases aligning to TRBD2. V lost 4 bases to trimming and J lost 10 bases; unmatched junction nucleotides: 9. The CDR3 is made up of 15 amino acids. Germline lookup yields CDR1 LGHDT and CDR2 YNNKEL (reference sequence). CDR3 bases: TGTGCCAGCAGCCGGGAACTAGCGGGAGTGGGGGAGCAGTTCTTC. This translates into CASSRELAGVGEQFF.

The chain has TRBV13 and TRBJ2-1; 8 nucleotides agree with TRBD2. In germline, CDR1 is PRHDT, CDR2 FYEKMQ (reference sequence). The J segment lost 3 bases and the V segment lost 5 bases, leaving 18 bases of the junction unmatched. The CDR3 covers 19 residues. CDR3 residues: CASSLLGGFRSGVYNEQFF. The CDR3 DNA follows: TGTGCCAGCAGCCTTCTAGGGGGGTTTCGTAGCGGGGTCTACAATGAGCAGTTCTTC. Based on the CDR3 plus reference TRBV13 and TRBJ2-1, the full variable domain is AAGVIQSPRHLIKEKRETATLKCYPIPRHDTVYWYQQGPGQDPQFLISFYEKMQSDKGSIPDRFSAQQFSDYHSELNMSSLELGDSALYFCASSLLGGFRSGVYNEQFFGPGTRLTVL.

The J gene is TRBJ2-4, the V gene TRBV28; D gene unclear. Per germline, CDR1 MDHEN and CDR2 SYDVKM. The CDR3 runs 11 residues. V lost 1 base and J lost 9, with 4 bases in between. The chain's CDR3 is CASSLSVIQYF. CDR3 coding DNA: TGTGCCAGCAGTTTATCCGTCATTCAGTACTTC.

This clonotype showed up just a few times. The V and J genes are TRBV16 and TRBJ2-1, with 9 bases fitting TRBD2. The CDR3 has 17 residues. Germline lookup yields CDR1 KGHSY and CDR2 FQNENV. Germline trimming cut 1 base from V and 5 bases from J; bases unmatched to any gene: 9. CDR3 DNA: TGTGCCAGCAGCCAATATTTGCGGGGGGGCCCCCACAATGAGCAGTTCTTC. It yields the protein CASSQYLRGGPHNEQFF. Full variable domain (rest looked up from reference TRBV16 and TRBJ2-1): GEEVAQTPKHLVRGEGQKAKLYCAPIKGHSYVFWYQQVLKNEFKFLISFQNENVFDETGMPKERFSAKCLPNSPCSLEIQATKLEDSAVYFCASSQYLRGGPHNEQFFGPGTRLTVL.

This clonotype came up once. V and J are TRBV5-5 and TRBJ2-1; D gene unclear. V lost 0 bases to trimming and J lost 0 bases, with 10 bases between them. Germline CDR1 is SGHKS and CDR2 is YYEKEE (reference sequence). CDR3 length equals 16 residues. The CDR3 is CASSLGAASSYNEQFF. In nucleotides, the CDR3 is TGTGCCAGCAGCTTGGGGGCGGCCAGCTCCTACAATGAGCAGTTCTTC.

The chain employs TRBV29-1 and TRBJ1-5, with D possibly being TRBD1 (6 bases). Germline lookup yields CDR1 SQVTM and CDR2 ANQGSEA. V lost 6 bases and J 2 bases, leaving 14 bases between the germline ends. CDR3 length equals 14 residues. The CDR3 region has the DNA TGCAGCGTAGTGCAGGGGAGAGGCAATCAGCCCCAGCATTTT. Protein: CSVVQGRGNQPQHF.

This clonotype was counted only a few times. The chain has TRBV4-3 and TRBJ2-3; D is uncertain. Germline V gene data show CDR1 as LGHNA and CDR2 as YSLEER. Between the trimmed V and J ends, which lost 3 bases and 2 bases, there was a span of 15 bases. This CDR3 spans 16 amino acids. The CDR3 spells CASSQSTSTLTDTQYF. Written as DNA, the CDR3 is TGCGCCAGCAGCCAGTCGACCAGTACTCTCACAGATACGCAGTATTTT.

In this sample, this clonotype turned up a few times. V is TRBV6-5 and J is TRBJ2-1; 11 bases are shared with TRBD2. V gave up 0 bases and J gave up 8 bases; unmatched junction bases: 6. Germline loops: CDR1 MNHEY, CDR2 SVGAGI. The CDR3 sequence is 16 residues long. The CDR3 is CASSYSLLAGGHEQFF. The CDR3 coding sequence is TGTGCCAGCAGTTACTCGTTGCTAGCGGGGGGCCATGAGCAGTTCTTC.

This clonotype turned up a few times. Written as DNA, the CDR3 is TGCAGTGCTAGAGATCGACAGCTCCCTCCCCTCCACTTT. As protein: CSARDRQLPPLHF. The chain is built from TRBV20-1 and TRBJ1-6, with D possibly TRBD1 on 5 matching bases. V shed 0 bases and J shed 13 bases, with 13 bases lying between them. There are 13 residues in the CDR3. Germline CDR1 reads DFQATT; CDR2 reads SNEGSKA (reference sequence).

The rearrangement links TRBV6-5 to TRBJ2-7; 12 bases agree with TRBD2. Germline CDR1 reads MNHEY; CDR2 reads SVGAGI. The length of the CDR3 is 15 residues. V lost 4 bases, J lost 4 bases, and 5 bases stayed unmatched. CDR3 sequence (DNA): TGTGCCAGCAGTTCGATACTAGCGGGAGGTTACGAGCAGTACTTC. Translated: CASSSILAGGYEQYF.

This clonotype was recorded a few times. The V gene is TRBV4-3, the J gene TRBJ2-3, with D possibly TRBD2 on 5 matching bases. The V end was cut by 4 bases, the J end by 2 bases, with 16 bases between. This CDR3 spans 16 amino acids. CDR1 and CDR2 from the germline V gene are LGHNA and YSLEER. The CDR3 here is CASSLDLQRDTDTQYF. The DNA of the CDR3 is TGCGCCAGCAGCCTAGATCTGCAACGGGACACAGATACGCAGTATTTT.